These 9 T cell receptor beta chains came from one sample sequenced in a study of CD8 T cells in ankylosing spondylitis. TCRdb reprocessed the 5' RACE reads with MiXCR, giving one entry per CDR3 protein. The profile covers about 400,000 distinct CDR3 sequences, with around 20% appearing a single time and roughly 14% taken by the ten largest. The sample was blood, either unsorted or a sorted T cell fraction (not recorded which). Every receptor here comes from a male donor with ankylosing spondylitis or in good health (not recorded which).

The CDR3 loop reads CASSSDMGSNQPQHF. The DNA of the CDR3 is TGTGCCAGCAGTTCCGACATGGGGAGCAATCAGCCCCAGCATTTT. V usage is TRBV6-5 and J usage is TRBJ1-5; D unresolved. CDR1 and CDR2 (germline): MNHEY, SVGAGI. The CDR3 runs 15 residues. The V end lost 4 bases, the J end lost 1 base, and 11 bases lay between the germline ends.

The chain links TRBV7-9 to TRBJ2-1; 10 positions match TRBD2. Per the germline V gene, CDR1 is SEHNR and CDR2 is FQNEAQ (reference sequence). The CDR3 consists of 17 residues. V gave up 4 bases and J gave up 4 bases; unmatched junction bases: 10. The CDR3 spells CASSSTRTSGRYNEQFF. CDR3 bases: TGTGCCAGCAGCTCAACTCGGACTAGCGGAAGATACAATGAGCAGTTCTTC.

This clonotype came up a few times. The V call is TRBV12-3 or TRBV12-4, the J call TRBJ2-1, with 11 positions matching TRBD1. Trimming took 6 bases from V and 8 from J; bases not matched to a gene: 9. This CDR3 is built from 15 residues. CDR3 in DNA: TGTGCCAGCAGGGGGGACAGGGGGTTTGAGGATGAGCAGTTCTTC. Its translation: CASRGDRGFEDEQFF.

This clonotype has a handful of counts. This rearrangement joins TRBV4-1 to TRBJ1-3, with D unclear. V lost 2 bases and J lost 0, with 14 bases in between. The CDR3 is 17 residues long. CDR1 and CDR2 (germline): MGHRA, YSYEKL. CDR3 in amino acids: CASSQFDEGVSGNTIYF. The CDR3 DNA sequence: TGCGCCAGCAGCCAATTCGACGAGGGAGTCTCTGGAAACACCATATATTTT.

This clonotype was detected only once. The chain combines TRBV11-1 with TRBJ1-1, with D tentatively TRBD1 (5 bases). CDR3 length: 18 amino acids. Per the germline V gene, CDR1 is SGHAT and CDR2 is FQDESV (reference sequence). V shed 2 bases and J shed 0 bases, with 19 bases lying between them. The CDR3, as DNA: TGTGCCAGCAGCTTACCGGGGGGACCCGGCTATTTGAACACTGAAGCTTTCTTT. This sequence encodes CASSLPGGPGYLNTEAFF. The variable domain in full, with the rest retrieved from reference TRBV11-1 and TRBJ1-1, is EAEVAQSPRYKITEKSQAVAFWCDPISGHATLYWYRQILGQGPELLVQFQDESVVDDSQLPKDRFSAERLKGVDSTLKIQPAELGDSAMYLCASSLPGGPGYLNTEAFFGQGTRLTVV.

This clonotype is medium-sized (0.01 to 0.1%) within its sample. CDR3 region: CASSVLTSGGEQYF. CDR3 bases: TGTGCCAGCAGCGTTCTGACTAGCGGGGGGGAGCAGTACTTC. The chain couples TRBV7-6 to TRBJ2-7, with 13 bases matching TRBD2. The V and J ends lost 5 bases and 7 bases, in that order; junction bases with no gene match: 5. Germline V CDR1 and CDR2: SGHVS, FNYEAQ. The CDR3 is 14 amino acids.

The CDR3 reads CASSHTGPEAFF. The CDR3 DNA reads TGTGCCAGCAGCCACACAGGGCCTGAAGCTTTCTTT. This chain connects TRBV11-2 to TRBJ1-1; tentatively, D is TRBD1 (6 bases). In germline, CDR1 is SGHAT, CDR2 FQNNGV. The CDR3 runs 12 residues. V was shortened by 5 bases and J by 6 bases, with 10 bases between the two germline ends. The variable domain in full, completed from reference TRBV11-2 and TRBJ1-1, reads EAGVAQSPRYKIIEKRQSVAFWCNPISGHATLYWYQQILGQGPKLLIQFQNNGVVDDSQLPKDRFSAERLKGVDSTLKIQPAKLEDSAVYLCASSHTGPEAFFGQGTRLTVV.

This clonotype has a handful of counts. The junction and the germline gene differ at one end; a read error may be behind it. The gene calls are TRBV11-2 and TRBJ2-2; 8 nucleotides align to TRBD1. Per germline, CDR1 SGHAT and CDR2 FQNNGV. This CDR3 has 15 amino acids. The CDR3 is CASRTDRGTDGELFF. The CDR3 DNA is TGTGCTAGCAGGACCGACAGGGGTACGGACGGGGAGCTGTTTTTT.

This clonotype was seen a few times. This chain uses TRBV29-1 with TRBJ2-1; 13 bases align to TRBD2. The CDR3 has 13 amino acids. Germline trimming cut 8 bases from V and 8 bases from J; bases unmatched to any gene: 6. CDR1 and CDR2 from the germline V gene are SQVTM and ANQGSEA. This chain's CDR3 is CSPRLAGGHEQFF. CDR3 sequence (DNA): TGCAGCCCAAGACTAGCGGGGGGACATGAGCAGTTCTTC.